These 18 T cell receptor beta chains originate from one sample sequenced in a study of identical twins. One entry per CDR3 protein, called by TCRdb with MiXCR from the 5' RACE reads. The data contain approximately 1.8 million distinct CDR3 sequences, about 32% of them singletons. Sequenced sample: cord blood. The receptors originated from a newborn girl in good health.

This clonotype was found a few times. CDR3 coding DNA: TGTGCCAGCAGCCAAGATACGCGGACTCACACAGATACGCAGTATTTT. It translates to CASSQDTRTHTDTQYF. V and J are TRBV3-1 and TRBJ2-3; D perhaps matches TRBD2 (5 bases). The CDR3 covers 16 residues. V was pared by 0 bases and J by 2 bases, with 12 bases between. Germline V gene lookup returns CDR1 LGHDT and CDR2 YNNKEL (reference sequence).

This clonotype was picked up many times. As DNA, the CDR3 is TGTGCCAGCAGCGTAGGGTGGAGACTCCAAGAGACCCAGTACTTC. Translating it yields CASSVGWRLQETQYF. The chain carries TRBV9 and TRBJ2-5; D remains unclear. The CDR3 runs 15 residues. The V gene's germline CDR1 is SGDLS and CDR2 YYNGEE. V shed 0 bases and J shed 1 base, with 10 bases lying between them.

The rearrangement joins TRBV24-1 to TRBJ2-1; 8 positions agree with TRBD2. Unmatched junction bases numbered 10, after V lost 4 bases and J lost 9 bases. The CDR3 runs to 15 residues. CDR1 is KGHDR and CDR2 is SFDVKD in the germline V gene. The CDR3 protein is CATSEPGGPLIEQFF. CDR3 DNA: TGTGCCACCAGTGAACCGGGAGGGCCTCTTATTGAGCAGTTCTTC.

J is TRBJ2-1 and V is TRBV6-5, with 11 bases aligning to TRBD2. The CDR3 is made up of 19 amino acids. The V gene end was trimmed by 2 bases and the J gene end by 4 bases; junction bases not matched to a gene: 13. Germline CDR1 is MNHEY and CDR2 is SVGAGI. The CDR3, as DNA: TGTGCCAGCAGTTACAGGTTGAGGGAGCCTAGCGGGAGGTACAATGAGCAGTTCTTC. Translating it yields CASSYRLREPSGRYNEQFF.

This clonotype was recorded a few times. CDR3 nucleotides: TGTGCCAGCAGGAACAGGAGGGGCACAGATACGCAGTATTTT. This sequence encodes CASRNRRGTDTQYF. V is TRBV2 and J is TRBJ2-3; D is perhaps TRBD2 (6 bases). The CDR3 covers 14 residues. Trimming took off 6 bases at V and 1 base at J, with 11 bases between the two ends. Germline CDR1 reads SNHLY; CDR2 reads FYNNEI.

The chain links TRBV4-1 to TRBJ2-7, with unresolved D. The CDR3 is 13 amino acids. Germline CDR1 and CDR2: MGHRA and YSYEKL. V lost 0 bases to trimming and J lost 3 bases, with 6 bases between them. The CDR3 nucleotides read TGCGCCAGCAGCCAAGAGGAAAACTACGAGCAGTACTTC. This gives the protein CASSQEENYEQYF.

This chain connects TRBV19 to TRBJ2-7; D is perhaps TRBD1 (5 bases). CDR3 length: 13 residues. V was pared by 7 bases and J by 4 bases, with 14 bases between. CDR1 and CDR2 (germline): LNHDA, SQIVND (reference sequence). The chain's CDR3 is CASTSSPGYEQYF. The DNA for the CDR3 is TGTGCCAGTACCTCTTCTCCAGGGTACGAGCAGTACTTC.

The J gene is TRBJ1-2, the V gene TRBV2; D is unresolved. The germline gives CDR1 SNHLY, CDR2 FYNNEI. CDR3 size: 13 residues. V lost 6 bases and J lost 2, with 10 bases in between. The CDR3 region is CASRPWTNYGYTF. CDR3 coding DNA: TGTGCCAGCAGGCCCTGGACGAACTATGGCTACACCTTC.

The chain links TRBV28 to TRBJ2-1; TRBD2 aligns across 9 bases. This CDR3 has 14 amino acids. Trimming took 5 bases from V and 6 from J; bases not matched to a gene: 5. Germline V lookup: CDR1 MDHEN, CDR2 SYDVKM. The CDR3: CASSPRGLANEQFF. CDR3 DNA sequence: TGTGCCAGCAGTCCCCGGGGACTAGCCAATGAGCAGTTCTTC.

The rearrangement uses TRBV10-3 and TRBJ1-6; D remains ambiguous. The germline gives CDR1 ENHRY, CDR2 SYGVKD. The CDR3 length is 13 residues. Deletions cut 0 bases from V and 8 bases from J, with 5 bases between. CDR3 loop: CAISESPDSPLHF. The DNA of the CDR3 is TGTGCCATCAGTGAGTCCCCCGATTCACCCCTCCACTTT.

This chain connects TRBV5-1 to TRBJ2-7, with 13 positions matching TRBD2. The CDR3 is 18 amino acids. V trimming: 1 base; J trimming: 1 base; junction bases outside the gene matches: 8. In germline, CDR1 is SGHRS, CDR2 YFSETQ. CDR3 amino acids: CASSLRLAGGFISYEQYF. The CDR3 nucleotides read TGCGCCAGCAGCTTGCGACTAGCGGGGGGCTTCATTTCCTACGAGCAGTACTTC.

The chain joins TRBV12-3 or TRBV12-4 to TRBJ2-1, with D possibly being TRBD1 (6 bases). The CDR3 spans 16 residues. Trimming removed 5 bases from V and 4 bases from J, with 18 bases in between. For the CDR3, the DNA is TGTGCCAGCAGTCCGACCCCGGGACAACAGTACAATGAGCAGTTCTTC. Translated, it gives CASSPTPGQQYNEQFF.

A few counts support this clonotype. The chain couples TRBV5-1 to TRBJ2-7; TRBD2 matches at 14 bases. The junction had 6 bases not matched to a gene; V was cut back by 4 bases and J by 3 bases. This CDR3 spans 16 amino acids. Germline V gene data show CDR1 as SGHRS and CDR2 as YFSETQ. CDR3 sequence reads: CASSRTSGGPIYEQYF. In DNA form, the CDR3 reads TGCGCCAGCAGCCGGACTAGCGGGGGGCCCATCTACGAGCAGTACTTC.

The V call is TRBV6-6, the J call TRBJ2-1; 12 bases match TRBD2. CDR1 is MNHNY and CDR2 is SVGAGI in the germline V gene (reference sequence). The V and J ends lost 5 bases and 7 bases, in that order; junction bases with no gene match: 9. This CDR3 is built from 16 residues. The DNA for the CDR3 is TGTGCCAGCAGTGGGAGACTAGCGGGAGCACAAAATGAGCAGTTCTTC. It translates to CASSGRLAGAQNEQFF.

The rearrangement links TRBV14 to TRBJ2-7; 9 bases are a match to TRBD1. Trimming cost V 8 bases and J 3 bases; bases outside gene matches: 11. Germline-derived CDR1 and CDR2 are SGHDN and FVKESK. This CDR3 has 15 residues. CDR3 sequence reads: CASDVTDRGIYEQYF. Here the CDR3 DNA reads TGTGCCAGCGATGTTACGGACAGGGGTATCTACGAGCAGTACTTC. Together with reference TRBV14 and TRBJ2-7, the CDR3 gives the full variable domain: EAGVTQFPSHSVIEKGQTVTLRCDPISGHDNLYWYRRVMGKEIKFLLHFVKESKQDESGMPNNRFLAERTGGTYSTLKVQPAELEDSGVYFCASDVTDRGIYEQYFGPGTRLTVT.

The rearrangement joins TRBV20-1 to TRBJ2-2; unclear D gene. The CDR3 is 10 residues long. In germline, CDR1 is DFQATT, CDR2 SNEGSKA (reference sequence). V shed 5 bases and J shed 6 bases, with 4 bases lying between them. The CDR3 DNA reads TGCAGTGCTTACGCCGGGGAGCTGTTTTTT. Its protein is CSAYAGELFF.

The V and J genes are TRBV6-2 or TRBV6-3 and TRBJ2-3; D gene unclear. CDR1 is MNHEY, CDR2 SVGEGT, per germline. The CDR3 is 15 amino acids. V was trimmed by 6 bases and J by 1 base, leaving 14 bases between them. CDR3 DNA: TGTGCCAGCAGCGTCAGGCCCGGGCGCACAGATACGCAGTATTTT. Amino acids: CASSVRPGRTDTQYF.

V usage is TRBV14 and J usage is TRBJ2-1; 8 bases line up with TRBD2. The CDR3 consists of 19 residues. V trimming: 0 bases; J trimming: 2 bases; junction bases outside the gene matches: 12. The germline CDR1 and CDR2 sequences are SGHDN and FVKESK. The CDR3 coding sequence is TGTGCCAGCAGCCAAGATCGGGGGTACGGGAGGGCCCCCTACAATGAGCAGTTCTTC. This sequence encodes CASSQDRGYGRAPYNEQFF.